The rows below give T cell receptor beta chains drawn from one sample of a study of T-cell reconstitution after alpha-beta-depleted transplantation in children. TCRdb processed the PCR reads anew with MiXCR; each CDR3 protein has one entry. The sample has hundreds of thousands of distinct CDR3 sequences, 10% to 15% seen once. Sample: PBMCs, taken from the stem cell graft. All receptors derive from a human donor who donated a stem cell graft to a child with Fanconi anemia. Each CDR3 is given with its conserved first and last residue. Each record gives: clone size, D gene, J gene, V gene, CDR3 DNA, CDR3 protein. The D gene is left open where the match is weak. Only part of the rows carry a size: once, few, many, or a class if the clone is expanded.

>NA|TRBD1|TRBJ1-3|TRBV6-5
TGTGCCAGCAGTTACTCGAGACAGGGGAAAAACACCATATATTTT
CASSYSRQGKNTIYF
>few|NA|TRBJ1-2|TRBV12-3/TRBV12-4
TGTGCCAGCACCATTGAGGCAAACTATGGCTACACCTTC
CASTIEANYGYTF
>NA|NA|TRBJ2-2|TRBV21-1
TGTGCCAGAGGGGTTTATGGTACCGGGGAGCTGTTTTTT
CARGVYGTGELFF
>NA|TRBD1|TRBJ1-2|TRBV12-3/TRBV12-4
TGTGCCAGCAGTTTGGACAGGGCTGCTGGCTACACCTTC
CASSLDRAAGYTF
>many|NA|TRBJ1-4|TRBV5-5
TGTGCCAGCAGCTTGGAGGGGATTCGAGGTGAAAAACTGTTTTTT
CASSLEGIRGEKLFF
>NA|TRBD1|TRBJ2-2|TRBV27
TGTGCCAGCACCCGGACAGGGGGTGACGGGGAGCTGTTTTTT
CASTRTGGDGELFF
>NA|NA|TRBJ1-1|TRBV12-3/TRBV12-4
TGTGCCAGCTCCACTTGGGGGGTGGAAAACACTGAAGCTTTCTTT
CASSTWGVENTEAFF
>many|NA|TRBJ1-1|TRBV10-3
TGTGCCATCAGAGTGGCGACGAACACTGAAGCTTTCTTT
CAIRVATNTEAFF
>NA|NA|TRBJ2-6|TRBV12-3/TRBV12-4
TGTGCCAGCAGTAGACCTGGGGACTTCTTCGAACCCTCTGGGGCCAACGTCCTGACTTTC
CASSRPGDFFEPSGANVLTF
>many|NA|TRBJ2-5|TRBV2
TGTGCCAGCAGTCCTACTCAAGGGGGTTACCAAGAGACCCAGTACTTC
CASSPTQGGYQETQYF
>many|TRBD2|TRBJ2-1|TRBV20-1
TGCAGTGCCCAACGACTAGCGGGGAGGACCTACAATGAGCAGTTCTTC
CSAQRLAGRTYNEQFF
>few|TRBD2|TRBJ2-7|TRBV12-3/TRBV12-4
TGTGCCAGCAGTCTCGATCTAGCGGGGGACGAGCAGTACTTC
CASSLDLAGDEQYF
>NA|NA|TRBJ2-3|TRBV5-1
TGCGCCAGCAGCTTGGTCACTATAGCCACAGATACGCAGTATTTT
CASSLVTIATDTQYF
>NA|NA|TRBJ2-3|TRBV2
TGTGCCAGCAGTGAAGATAACGGGTTTGCGCAGTATTTT
CASSEDNGFAQYF